The 17 T cell receptor beta chains listed next were all sequenced from one sample in a study of human T cells and chemical hapten exposure. Time point meaning: patch test 2, 6 weeks after DPC sensitization. Treatment described: therapeutic diphenylcyclopropenone sensitization with weekly scalp DPC. TCRdb passed the RACE reads through MiXCR, listing each CDR3 protein once. The profile shows 350,000 to 400,000 distinct CDR3 sequences, roughly 6.3% of them singletons. The specimen was whole blood, collected in connection with sensitization to the hapten diphenylcyclopropenone (DPC). Receptors originate from a woman aged 18-29 years with alopecia areata. Some clones in this sample may be carry-over from other donors' samples.

This clonotype has a count of ten or more. This chain joins TRBV6-6 and TRBJ1-4; 7 nucleotides match TRBD1. Trimming at V came to 8 bases and at J to 5 bases, leaving 8 bases not matched to a gene. Per germline, CDR1 MNHNY and CDR2 SVGAGI (reference sequence). The CDR3 is 14 residues long. In nucleotides, the CDR3 is TGTGCCAGCCGAAGGGGGCTGTGGAATGAAAAACTGTTTTTT. It codes for CASRRGLWNEKLFF.

At least ten counts were recorded for this clonotype. V is TRBV2 and J is TRBJ1-1, with 8 bases fitting TRBD1. The CDR3 consists of 16 residues. The germline CDR1 and CDR2 sequences are SNHLY and FYNNEI. V lost 8 bases to trimming and J lost 1 base; unmatched junction nucleotides: 12. This CDR3 reads CASDNNQGAPNTEAFF. The CDR3 bases are TGTGCCAGCGATAATAACCAGGGGGCGCCGAACACTGAAGCTTTCTTT.

The chain couples TRBV2 to TRBJ2-3, with no clear D. The germline V and J ends were trimmed by 2 bases and 6 bases, with 12 bases remaining between them. Germline V gene sequence: CDR1 SNHLY, CDR2 FYNNEI. The CDR3 is made up of 14 amino acids. CDR3 in amino acids: CASSENTFGDTQYF. CDR3 nucleotide sequence: TGTGCCAGCAGTGAAAACACTTTCGGGGATACGCAGTATTTT.

A single count supports this clonotype. This chain links TRBV7-3 with TRBJ2-3; D is perhaps TRBD1 or TRBD2 (5 bases each). Germline values: CDR1 SGHTA, CDR2 FQGTGA. This CDR3 is 16 amino acids long. Trimming removed 5 bases at V and 2 bases at J, with 17 bases between. Written as DNA, the CDR3 is TGTGCCAGCAGCCCCGGGGACCGCGGGTACACAGATACGCAGTATTTT. It yields the protein CASSPGDRGYTDTQYF.

This clonotype has only a few counts. The chain combines TRBV3-1 with TRBJ1-3; TRBD1 might be the D (5 bases). Germline V gives CDR1 LGHDT, CDR2 YNNKEL (reference sequence). The CDR3 contains 13 residues. V was trimmed by 9 bases and J by 4 bases, leaving 13 bases between them. In DNA form, the CDR3 reads TGTGCCAGTGCCCCCGGGGCAGGAAACACCATATATTTT. This sequence encodes CASAPGAGNTIYF.

This clonotype was counted ten times or more. The rearrangement joins TRBV14 to TRBJ1-5; the D is unclear. Trimming cost V 4 bases and J 8 bases, with 9 bases left between them. The CDR3 spans 12 residues. Germline V gene sequence: CDR1 SGHDN, CDR2 FVKESK. The CDR3 loop is CASSRSGEPQHF. DNA of the CDR3: TGTGCCAGCAGCCGCTCCGGGGAGCCCCAGCATTTT.

This chain uses TRBV6-6 with TRBJ2-1, with 8 bases aligning to TRBD2. Germline V gene data show CDR1 as MNHNY and CDR2 as SVGAGI (reference sequence). Unmatched junction bases numbered 3, after V lost 0 bases and J lost 5 bases. This CDR3 has 15 residues. The CDR3, as DNA: TGTGCCAGCAGTTACTCTTCGCGGGGGGACAATGAGCAGTTCTTC. This sequence encodes CASSYSSRGDNEQFF.

The V gene is TRBV6-5, the J gene TRBJ1-5; D perhaps matches TRBD1 (5 bases). V gave up 5 bases and J gave up 3 bases, with 11 bases separating them. Germline V gene lookup returns CDR1 MNHEY and CDR2 SVGAGI. The CDR3 consists of 14 residues. The CDR3 region has the DNA TGTGCCAGCAGTCTGGACAAATTCAATCAGCCCCAGCATTTT. Translation: CASSLDKFNQPQHF.

This clonotype has more than one count but fewer than ten. This rearrangement joins TRBV6-5 to TRBJ1-2; the match to TRBD1 covers 8 bases. Germline V gene data show CDR1 as MNHEY and CDR2 as SVGAGI. The trim removed 6 bases at V and 1 base at J, leaving 7 bases unmatched. The CDR3 spans 15 residues. CDR3 bases: TGTGCCAGCAGGAACCAGGGGGCCGTTAACTATGGCTACACCTTC. This translates into CASRNQGAVNYGYTF.

The chain employs TRBV25-1 and TRBJ1-4; no definite D call. The CDR3 length is 12 residues. Germline CDR1 reads MGHDK; CDR2 reads SYGVNS. V was shortened by 4 bases and J by 6 bases, with 6 bases between the two germline ends. The CDR3 coding sequence is TGTGCCAGCAGTGCCCTCCATGAAAAACTGTTTTTT. This codes for CASSALHEKLFF. Together with reference TRBV25-1 and TRBJ1-4, the CDR3 gives the full variable domain: EADIYQTPRYLVIGTGKKITLECSQTMGHDKMYWYQQDPGMELHLIHYSYGVNSTEKGDLSSESTVSRIRTEHFPLTLESARPSHTSQYLCASSALHEKLFFGSGTQLSVL.

The chain carries TRBV2 and TRBJ1-1; D is ambiguous. CDR3 length: 13 amino acids. Per germline, CDR1 SNHLY and CDR2 FYNNEI. Trimming stripped 4 bases from V and 6 bases from J, with 12 bases between. CDR3 nucleotides: TGTGCCAGCAGTGGGGTAGGAGACTCTGAAGCTTTCTTT. Translation: CASSGVGDSEAFF.

This clonotype was counted a few times. V gene TRBV4-3 combines with J gene TRBJ1-5; D uncertain. The V end lost 4 bases, the J end lost 0 bases, and 10 bases lay between the germline ends. In germline, CDR1 is LGHNA, CDR2 YSLEER. CDR3 size: 15 residues. The CDR3 spells CASSPWTYSNQPQHF. The DNA of the CDR3 is TGCGCCAGCAGCCCCTGGACTTATAGCAATCAGCCCCAGCATTTT.

This clonotype has only a few counts. The rearrangement links TRBV4-3 to TRBJ2-1, with 12 bases aligning to TRBD2. Germline loops: CDR1 LGHNA, CDR2 YSLEER. Losses at the gene ends were 0 bases for V and 8 bases for J; bases not matched to a gene: 5. The CDR3 has 16 residues. The CDR3 region is CASSQDGTSGRYEQFF. CDR3 coding DNA: TGCGCCAGCAGCCAAGATGGGACTAGCGGGCGGTATGAGCAGTTCTTC.

This clonotype was counted many times. The chain is built from TRBV6-5 and TRBJ1-2, with 8 bases matching TRBD1. Trimming at V came to 0 bases and at J to 4 bases, leaving 4 bases not matched to a gene. CDR1 MNHEY and CDR2 SVGAGI come from the germline V gene. The CDR3 has 15 residues. CDR3 nucleotide sequence: TGTGCCAGCAGTTACTCGTCAGGGGGCCCCTATGGCTACACCTTC. It yields the protein CASSYSSGGPYGYTF.

This rearrangement joins TRBV28 to TRBJ2-1, with 7 bases matching TRBD2. Germline V gene sequence: CDR1 MDHEN, CDR2 SYDVKM. Trimming removed 3 bases from V and 7 bases from J; junction bases left unmatched: 6. The CDR3 covers 14 residues. CDR3 residues: CASSLGGGRNEQFF. In nucleotides, the CDR3 is TGTGCCAGCAGTTTGGGGGGGGGAAGAAATGAGCAGTTCTTC.

The chain has TRBV5-1 and TRBJ1-4; D is possibly TRBD1 (5 bases). The V end lost 4 bases, the J end lost 8 bases, and 15 bases lay between the germline ends. CDR1 SGHRS and CDR2 YFSETQ come from the germline V gene. The CDR3 is 14 residues long. In nucleotides, the CDR3 is TGCGCCAGCAGCCAGGGAGGTAGTAAGGAAAAACTGTTTTTT. It translates to CASSQGGSKEKLFF.

There are a few counts of this clonotype. The rearrangement uses TRBV6-5 and TRBJ2-3; no clear D. The CDR3 length is 15 residues. Germline V gene lookup returns CDR1 MNHEY and CDR2 SVGAGI. V dropped 6 bases and J dropped 1 base, with 14 bases sitting between them. CDR3 amino acids: CASRSLLAGTDTQYF. DNA of the CDR3: TGTGCCAGCAGGTCCCTTTTGGCCGGCACAGATACGCAGTATTTT.